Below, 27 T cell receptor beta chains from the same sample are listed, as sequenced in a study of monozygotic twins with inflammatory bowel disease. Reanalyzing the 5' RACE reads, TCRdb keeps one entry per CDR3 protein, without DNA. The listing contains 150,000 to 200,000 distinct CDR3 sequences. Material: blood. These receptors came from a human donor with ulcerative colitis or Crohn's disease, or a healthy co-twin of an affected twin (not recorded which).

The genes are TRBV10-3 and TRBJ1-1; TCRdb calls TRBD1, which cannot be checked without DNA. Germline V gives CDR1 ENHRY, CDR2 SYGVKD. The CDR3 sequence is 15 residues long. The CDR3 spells CAISTQGSLNTEAFF.

Here the CDR3 reads CSALGQGDNEQFF. The chain is built from TRBV20-1 and TRBJ2-1; absent DNA, TCRdb's TRBD1 call cannot be checked. This CDR3 comprises 13 residues. CDR1 is DFQATT, CDR2 SNEGSKA, per germline (reference sequence).

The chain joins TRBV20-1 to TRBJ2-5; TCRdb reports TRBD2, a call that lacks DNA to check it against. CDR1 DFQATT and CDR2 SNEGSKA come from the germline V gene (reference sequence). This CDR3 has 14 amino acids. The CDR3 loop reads CSARERGGMVTQYF.

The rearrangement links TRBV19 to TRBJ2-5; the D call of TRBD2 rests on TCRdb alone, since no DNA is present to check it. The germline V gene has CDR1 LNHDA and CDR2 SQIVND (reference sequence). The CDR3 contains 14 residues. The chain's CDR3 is CASSPRTSQETQYF.

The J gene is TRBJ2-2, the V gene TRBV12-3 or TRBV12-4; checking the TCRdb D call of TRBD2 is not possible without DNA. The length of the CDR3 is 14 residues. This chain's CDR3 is CASGTSGISGELFF.

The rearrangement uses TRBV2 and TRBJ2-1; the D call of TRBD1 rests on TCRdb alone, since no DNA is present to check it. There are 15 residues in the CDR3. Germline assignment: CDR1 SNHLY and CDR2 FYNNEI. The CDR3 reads CASSSLGGAYNEQFF.

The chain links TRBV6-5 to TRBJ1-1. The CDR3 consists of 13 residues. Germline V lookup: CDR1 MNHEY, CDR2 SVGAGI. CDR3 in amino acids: CASSRTVRTEAFF.

The CDR3 here is CSASITVNYGYTF. The chain has TRBV20-1 and TRBJ1-2. This CDR3 comprises 13 residues. Germline V gene sequence: CDR1 DFQATT, CDR2 SNEGSKA (reference sequence).

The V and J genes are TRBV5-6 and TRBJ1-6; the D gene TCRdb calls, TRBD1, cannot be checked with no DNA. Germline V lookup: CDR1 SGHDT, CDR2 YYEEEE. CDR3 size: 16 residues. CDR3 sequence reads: CASSTSEGSYNSPLHF.

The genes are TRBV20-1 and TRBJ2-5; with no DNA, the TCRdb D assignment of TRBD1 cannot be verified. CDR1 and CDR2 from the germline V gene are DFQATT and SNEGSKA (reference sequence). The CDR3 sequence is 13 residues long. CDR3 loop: CSARGQGVKTQYF.

The CDR3: CASSWTNSYEQYF. The chain employs TRBV27 and TRBJ2-7. Germline CDR1 MNHEY, CDR2 SMNVEV (reference sequence). The length of the CDR3 is 13 residues.

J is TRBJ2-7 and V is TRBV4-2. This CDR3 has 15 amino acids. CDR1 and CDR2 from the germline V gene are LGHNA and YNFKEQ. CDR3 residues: CASSQGRESSYEQYF.

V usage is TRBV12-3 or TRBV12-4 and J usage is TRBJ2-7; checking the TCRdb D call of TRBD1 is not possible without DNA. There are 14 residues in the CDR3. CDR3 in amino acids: CVSSLAEGAHEQYF.

The CDR3 is CASSGTGWGEKLFF. The chain couples TRBV2 to TRBJ1-4; TCRdb reports TRBD1, a call that lacks DNA to check it against. The germline V gene encodes CDR1 SNHLY and CDR2 FYNNEI. The CDR3 is made up of 14 amino acids.

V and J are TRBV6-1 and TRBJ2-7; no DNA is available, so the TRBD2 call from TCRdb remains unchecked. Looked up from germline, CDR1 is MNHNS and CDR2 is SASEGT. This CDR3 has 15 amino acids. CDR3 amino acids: CASRHLSGSSYEQYF.

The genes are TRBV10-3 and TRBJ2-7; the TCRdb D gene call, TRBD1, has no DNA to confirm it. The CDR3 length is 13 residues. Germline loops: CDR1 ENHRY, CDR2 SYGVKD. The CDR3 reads CAIRRQESYEQYF.

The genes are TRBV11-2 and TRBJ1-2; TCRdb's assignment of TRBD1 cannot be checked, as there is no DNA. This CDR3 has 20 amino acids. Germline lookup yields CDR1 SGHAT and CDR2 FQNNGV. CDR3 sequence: CASSLDQPRGPRNGGVGYTF.

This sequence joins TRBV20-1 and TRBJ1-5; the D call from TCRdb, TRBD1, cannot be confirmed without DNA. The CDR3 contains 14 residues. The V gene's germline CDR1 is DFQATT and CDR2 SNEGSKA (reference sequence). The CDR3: CSAERQAINQPQHF.

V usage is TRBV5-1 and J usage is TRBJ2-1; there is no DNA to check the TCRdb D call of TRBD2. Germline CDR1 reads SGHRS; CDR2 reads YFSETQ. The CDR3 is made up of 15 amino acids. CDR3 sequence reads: CASSSGLAAYNEQFF.

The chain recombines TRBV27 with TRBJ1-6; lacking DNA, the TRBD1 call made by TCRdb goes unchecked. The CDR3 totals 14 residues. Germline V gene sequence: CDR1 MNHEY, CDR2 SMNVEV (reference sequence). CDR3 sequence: CASSPLEQNSPLHF.

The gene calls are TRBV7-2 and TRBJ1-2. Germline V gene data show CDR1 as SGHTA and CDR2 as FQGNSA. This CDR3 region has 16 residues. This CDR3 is CASSFSLDRFRYGYTF.

The CDR3: CASTSLTYEQYF. The chain recombines TRBV27 with TRBJ2-7. Looked up from germline, CDR1 is MNHEY and CDR2 is SMNVEV (reference sequence). The CDR3 loop spans 12 amino acids.

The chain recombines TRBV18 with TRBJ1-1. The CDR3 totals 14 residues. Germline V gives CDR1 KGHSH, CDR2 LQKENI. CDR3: CASSPQGQNTEAFF. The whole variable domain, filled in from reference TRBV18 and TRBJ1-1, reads NAGVMQNPRHLVRRRGQEARLRCSPMKGHSHVYWYRQLPEEGLKFMVYLQKENIIDESGMPKERFSAEFPKEGPSILRIQQVVRGDSAAYFCASSPQGQNTEAFFGQGTRLTVV.

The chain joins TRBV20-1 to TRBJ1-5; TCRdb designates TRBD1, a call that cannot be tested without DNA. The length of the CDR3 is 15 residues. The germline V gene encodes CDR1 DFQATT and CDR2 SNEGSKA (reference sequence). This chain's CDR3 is CSARDTGRGNQPQHF.

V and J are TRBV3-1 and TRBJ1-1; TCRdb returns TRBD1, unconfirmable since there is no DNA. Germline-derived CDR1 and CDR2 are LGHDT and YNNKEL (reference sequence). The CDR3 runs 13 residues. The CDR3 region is CASSQGQWTEAFF.

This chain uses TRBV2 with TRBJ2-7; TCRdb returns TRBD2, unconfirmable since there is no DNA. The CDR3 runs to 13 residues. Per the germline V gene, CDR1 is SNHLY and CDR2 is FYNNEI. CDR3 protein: CAFLAGATYEQYF.

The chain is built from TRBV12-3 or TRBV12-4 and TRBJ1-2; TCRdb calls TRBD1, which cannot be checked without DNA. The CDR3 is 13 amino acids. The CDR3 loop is CASSLRGGYGYTF.